The 17 T cell receptor beta chains below all came from one sample that was sequenced in a study of T cell responses to AZD1222 COVID-19 vaccine. Sequencing was performed with immunoSEQ multiplex PCR; in TCRdb, only in-frame clones are kept and a portion is missing. The table has 100,000 to 150,000 clones, around nine tenths seen once. The source was peripheral blood, collected on day 0 of AZD1222 vaccination. The receptor source for this set is an adult in good health.

The chain combines TRBV7-8 with TRBJ1-2; D uncertain. Germline V CDR1 and CDR2: SGHVS, FQNEAQ. Trimming removed 5 bases at V and 7 bases at J, with 14 bases between. The CDR3 spans 13 residues. DNA of the CDR3: TGTGCCAGCAGCCCCAACCTGGAGTTTGGCTACACCTTC. Its translation: CASSPNLEFGYTF.

This chain uses TRBV12-3 or TRBV12-4 with TRBJ2-1; D call uncertain. The V end lost 5 bases, the J end lost 1 base, and 6 bases lay between the germline ends. This CDR3 is built from 13 residues. The DNA for the CDR3 is TGTGCCAGCAGTCCGGAGTCCTACAATGAGCAGTTCTTC. This codes for CASSPESYNEQFF.

The chain couples TRBV28 to TRBJ2-7; 11 bases agree with TRBD2. This CDR3 is built from 14 residues. The ends lost 5 bases at V and 1 base at J; junction bases unmatched: 1. The germline CDR1 and CDR2 sequences are MDHEN and SYDVKM. The CDR3 DNA reads TGTGCCAGCAGTGGGACTAGCGGATCCTACGAGCAGTACTTC. As protein: CASSGTSGSYEQYF.

This clone was recorded many times. CDR3: CASSIQANSNQPQHF. CDR3 bases: TGTGCCAGTAGTATCCAAGCCAATAGCAATCAGCCCCAGCATTTT. V usage is TRBV19 and J usage is TRBJ1-5; D gene ambiguous. Between the trimmed V and J ends, which lost 3 bases and 0 bases, there was a span of 9 bases. The V gene's germline CDR1 is LNHDA and CDR2 SQIVND (reference sequence). The CDR3 runs 15 residues.

The V and J genes are TRBV7-9 and TRBJ1-1; tentatively, D is TRBD1 (5 bases). CDR3 length: 14 amino acids. The germline CDR1 and CDR2 sequences are SEHNR and FQNEAQ (reference sequence). V was trimmed by 1 base and J by 6 bases, leaving 12 bases between them. This CDR3 is CASSLVPPGAEAFF. The CDR3 DNA is TGTGCCAGCAGCTTAGTCCCCCCGGGGGCTGAAGCTTTCTTT.

This chain joins TRBV5-1 and TRBJ1-2; TRBD1 is a possible D gene (5 bases). The CDR3 is 15 residues long. V lost 5 bases, J lost 8 bases, and 22 bases lay in between. Germline V lookup: CDR1 SGHRS, CDR2 YFSETQ. In DNA form, the CDR3 reads TGCGCCAGCAGTCCCGGGGCTGACAGCACGCGGGGCTACACCTTC. Amino acid sequence: CASSPGADSTRGYTF. Full variable domain (remainder filled in from reference TRBV5-1 and TRBJ1-2): KAGVTQTPRYLIKTRGQQVTLSCSPISGHRSVSWYQQTPGQGLQFLFEYFSETQRNKGNFPGRFSGRQFSNSRSEMNVSTLELGDSALYLCASSPGADSTRGYTFGSGTRLTVV.

This clone was detected only a few times. V is TRBV13 and J is TRBJ2-7; maybe TRBD2 (5 bases). The V end was cut by 0 bases, the J end by 2 bases, with 8 bases between. From germline, CDR1 is PRHDT and CDR2 FYEKMQ (reference sequence). The CDR3 length is 14 residues. CDR3 in amino acids: CASSLGSGTYEQYF. DNA for the CDR3: TGTGCCAGCAGCTTAGGGTCCGGGACCTACGAGCAGTACTTC.

V gene TRBV29-1 combines with J gene TRBJ1-2, with no clear D. CDR3 length: 12 amino acids. The V gene's germline CDR1 is SQVTM and CDR2 ANQGSEA. V lost 3 bases and J 8 bases, leaving 13 bases between the germline ends. CDR3 nucleotides: TGCAGCGTTGACCAACAACCTAGGGGCTACACCTTC. Translated: CSVDQQPRGYTF.

This sequence joins TRBV3-1 (or the pseudogene TRBV3-2) and TRBJ1-6; 8 bases match TRBD1. With V trimmed by 3 bases and J by 4 bases, 11 bases remained unmatched. Germline-derived CDR1 and CDR2 are LGHDT and YNNKEL (reference sequence). The CDR3 spans 18 residues. Here the CDR3 reads CASSHDRGGLQYNSPLHF. The CDR3 coding sequence is TGTGCCAGCAGCCACGACAGGGGCGGGTTACAGTATAATTCACCCCTCCACTTT.

The chain carries TRBV6-5 and TRBJ1-5, with D maybe TRBD1 (5 bases). Germline lookup yields CDR1 MNHEY and CDR2 SVGAGI. The CDR3 has 13 residues. The V end lost 7 bases, the J end lost 5 bases, and 12 bases lay between the germline ends. CDR3 sequence (DNA): TGTGCCAGCACATGGACGGGGGATCAGCCCCAGCATTTT. Translated: CASTWTGDQPQHF.

The chain recombines TRBV6-5 with TRBJ2-1; the D gene is possibly TRBD2 (5 bases). The CDR3 is made up of 14 amino acids. The germline V and J ends were trimmed by 1 base and 4 bases, with 8 bases remaining between them. CDR1 is MNHEY and CDR2 is SVGAGI in the germline V gene. The CDR3 bases are TGTGCCAGCAGTTACTTAAGCGGATACAATGAGCAGTTCTTC. This codes for CASSYLSGYNEQFF.

CDR3 coding DNA: TGTGCCAGCAGTTACTCGGAGTCCAGCTCTGGAAACACCATATATTTT. The encoded protein is CASSYSESSSGNTIYF. The chain recombines TRBV6-5 with TRBJ1-3, with unresolved D. V was trimmed by 0 bases and J by 0 bases, leaving 9 bases between them. The CDR3 covers 16 residues. Per germline, CDR1 MNHEY and CDR2 SVGAGI.

The V and J genes are TRBV7-7 and TRBJ1-4; 9 positions agree with TRBD1. CDR3 length: 15 amino acids. The V gene's germline CDR1 is SSHAT and CDR2 FNYEAQ (reference sequence). Trimming took 3 bases from V and 4 from J; bases not matched to a gene: 3. The CDR3 DNA follows: TGTGCCAGCAGCTTGGGACAGGGAGTTAATGAAAAACTGTTTTTT. Translating gives CASSLGQGVNEKLFF.

The rearrangement joins TRBV28 to TRBJ1-1; D not certain. CDR1 is MDHEN and CDR2 is SYDVKM in the germline V gene. This CDR3 comprises 12 residues. Trimming took 5 bases from V and 11 from J, leaving 15 bases between them. CDR3 bases: TGTGCCAGCAGTCAAGGGCTTGAGAGGGCTTTCTTT. Translating it yields CASSQGLERAFF.

V usage is TRBV20-1 and J usage is TRBJ1-4; weak D call: TRBD1 (6 bases). Germline CDR1 DFQATT, CDR2 SNEGSKA (reference sequence). CDR3 length equals 15 residues. Deletions cut 3 bases from V and 8 bases from J, with 19 bases between. The CDR3 region is CSASPPRGSYEKLFF. The CDR3 DNA reads as TGCAGTGCTAGTCCACCCAGGGGTTCCTACGAAAAACTGTTTTTT.

J is TRBJ1-1 and V is TRBV7-2; TRBD1 might be the D (5 bases). The CDR3 consists of 14 residues. Germline lookup yields CDR1 SGHTA and CDR2 FQGNSA. Deletions cut 2 bases from V and 4 bases from J, with 11 bases between. CDR3 sequence: CASSLNGARTEAFF. CDR3 coding DNA: TGTGCCAGCAGCTTAAACGGGGCGCGCACTGAAGCTTTCTTT.

The chain is built from TRBV27 and TRBJ1-2; D not resolved. The CDR3 spans 14 residues. The V end lost 6 bases, the J end lost 0 bases, and 11 bases lay between the germline ends. Per germline, CDR1 MNHEY and CDR2 SMNVEV (reference sequence). CDR3 bases: TGTGCCAGCAGCTCGGTCAACACTAACTATGGCTACACCTTC. Translated, it gives CASSSVNTNYGYTF.